This TCR beta chain was captured by sequencing in a study of blood T cell repertoires in COVID-19. Those who participated ranged in age from roughly 18 to 100 years and resided in under 25 US areas. In the authors' workflow: Estimates of nucleated cell counts were drawn from the amplification of reference gene primers. TCRdb's table, derived via immunoSEQ multiplex PCR, lists solely in-frame clones and lacks some. That table furnishes V, J and clone size, whereas the DNA furnished D and trimming. This repertoire shows about 140,000 clones, approximately 80% found once; its top ten account for 1.5% to 2%. This sequence originates from a woman aged 18 to 35 who had been exposed to COVID-19. What was sequenced was PBMCs or T cells enriched from blood (not recorded which).

CDR3 sequence (DNA): TGTGCCAGCAGTCACGCGTTAAATACGCAGTATTTT. Translated, it gives CASSHALNTQYF. V gene TRBV6-2 or TRBV6-3 combines with J gene TRBJ2-3, with no clear D. Germline CDR1 MNHEY, CDR2 SVGEGT. V lost 5 bases and J 7 bases, leaving 10 bases between the germline ends. This CDR3 contains 12 residues.